The clone carrying this TCR beta chain was seen repeatedly, ten times or more. Its target is unknown. This specimen comes from a study of spatial heterogeneity in lung cancer. The wider study: Alpha-chain detections were consistently fewer than beta-chain detections among the sequences. In the raw reads, each unique TCR and UMI combination was present more than ten times on average.

As for time point: sample taken at primary tumor resection. Whole RNA obtained from tumor, nontumor lung or frozen PBMC underwent sequencing without sorting. The study, taken as a whole, reports: It was found that expanded intratumoral alpha and beta TCR counts tracked tumor mutation counts.

TCRdb called the 5' RACE reads again in MiXCR, with one record for every CDR3 protein. This sample has 21,000 or so distinct CDR3 sequences; under 7.5% occur once, and the top ten carry under 13%. V shed 4 bases, J shed 3 bases, and the junction held 11 bases outside the gene matches. This CDR3 is 17 amino acids long. Looked up from germline, CDR1 is LGHDT and CDR2 is YNNKEL (reference sequence). Material: lung tumor tissue, obtained at surgery. This receptor was taken from a male donor with early-stage non-small cell lung cancer. The chain recombines TRBV3-1 with TRBJ2-4, with 8 positions matching TRBD1. CDR3 coding DNA: TGTGCCAGCAGCCCCAGACAGGGGCAAGGTGACAAAAACATTCAGTACTTC. As protein: CASSPRQGQGDKNIQYF.